These T cell receptor beta chains were read from a single sample in a study of T cell repertoires in cytomegalovirus infection. Their cognate antigens are unknown. TCRdb passed the reads through MiXCR, listing each CDR3 protein once. The data contain some 900,000 distinct CDR3 sequences, roughly 33% of them singletons. Source: cultured CD8+ T cells from PBMCs, taken from culture after CMV antigen stimulation. The receptor set was obtained from a human donor in good health (CMV status not recorded). Some clones in this sample may be carry-over from other donors' samples. Each CDR3 is given with its conserved first and last residue. The order of the fields is CDR3 protein, CDR3 DNA, V gene, D gene, J gene, CDR3 length, clone size. D genes are given only for firm matches. Only some rows state a clone size, as once, few, many or a class for expanded clones.

cdr3_aa: CASSSLARTSGRRRSGELFF; cdr3_nt: TGTGCCAGCAGTTCCCTTGCCCGGACTAGCGGAAGAAGAAGGTCCGGGGAGCTGTTTTTT; v_call: TRBV28; d_call: TRBD2; j_call: TRBJ2-2; cdr3_length: 20; clone_size: few
cdr3_aa: CASSFQAGREQYF; cdr3_nt: TGTGCCAGCAGTTTCCAGGCTGGAAGGGAGCAGTACTTC; v_call: TRBV27; d_call: -; j_call: TRBJ2-7; cdr3_length: 13; clone_size: -
cdr3_aa: CASSQLVSSTDTQYF; cdr3_nt: TGTGCCAGCAGCCAACTAGTTTCTAGCACAGATACGCAGTATTTT; v_call: TRBV6-1; d_call: -; j_call: TRBJ2-3; cdr3_length: 15; clone_size: -
cdr3_aa: CASSQVPAQETQYF; cdr3_nt: TGTGCCAGCAGTCAAGTTCCGGCACAAGAGACCCAGTACTTC; v_call: TRBV3-1; d_call: -; j_call: TRBJ2-5; cdr3_length: 14; clone_size: -
cdr3_aa: CASTGDTAGELFF; cdr3_nt: TGTGCCAGTACCGGGGATACGGCCGGGGAGCTGTTTTTT; v_call: TRBV19; d_call: -; j_call: TRBJ2-2; cdr3_length: 13; clone_size: -
cdr3_aa: CASVGSGEQFF; cdr3_nt: TGTGCCAGCGTCGGTTCTGGTGAGCAGTTCTTC; v_call: TRBV27; d_call: -; j_call: TRBJ2-1; cdr3_length: 11; clone_size: few
cdr3_aa: CSARSQTIAENYNEQFF; cdr3_nt: TGCAGTGCTAGATCCCAGACGATCGCGGAGAACTACAATGAGCAGTTCTTC; v_call: TRBV20-1; d_call: -; j_call: TRBJ2-1; cdr3_length: 17; clone_size: few
cdr3_aa: CATSRDQNERGIKQYF; cdr3_nt: TGTGCCACCAGCAGAGATCAGAACGAGCGGGGGATCAAGCAGTACTTC; v_call: TRBV15; d_call: TRBD2; j_call: TRBJ2-7; cdr3_length: 16; clone_size: -
cdr3_aa: CASRPGQGWDTGELFF; cdr3_nt: TGTGCCAGCAGACCTGGACAGGGCTGGGACACCGGGGAGCTGTTTTTT; v_call: TRBV12-3/TRBV12-4; d_call: TRBD1; j_call: TRBJ2-2; cdr3_length: 16; clone_size: -
cdr3_aa: CASSISNRYNEQFF; cdr3_nt: TGTGCCAGTAGTATAAGTAACAGGTACAATGAGCAGTTCTTC; v_call: TRBV19; d_call: -; j_call: TRBJ2-1; cdr3_length: 14; clone_size: -
cdr3_aa: CASSPRTGHSNQPQHF; cdr3_nt: TGTGCCAGCAGTCCCCGGACAGGTCATTCCAATCAGCCCCAGCATTTT; v_call: TRBV6-9; d_call: TRBD1; j_call: TRBJ1-5; cdr3_length: 16; clone_size: -
cdr3_aa: CAGSIARTGSYEQFF; cdr3_nt: TGTGCCGGTAGCATAGCTCGGACAGGGTCCTATGAGCAGTTCTTC; v_call: TRBV19; d_call: TRBD1; j_call: TRBJ2-1; cdr3_length: 15; clone_size: -
cdr3_aa: CATSDSLNTEAFF; cdr3_nt: TGTGCCACCAGTGATTCTCTGAACACTGAAGCTTTCTTT; v_call: TRBV24-1; d_call: -; j_call: TRBJ1-1; cdr3_length: 13; clone_size: few
cdr3_aa: CASSPRNSGNTIYF; cdr3_nt: TGTGCCAGCAGCCCTCGAAACTCTGGAAACACCATATATTTT; v_call: TRBV12-3/TRBV12-4; d_call: -; j_call: TRBJ1-3; cdr3_length: 14; clone_size: few
cdr3_aa: CASSPDDVLTF; cdr3_nt: TGTGCCAGCAGTCCGGACGACGTCCTGACTTTC; v_call: TRBV7-2; d_call: -; j_call: TRBJ2-6; cdr3_length: 11; clone_size: many
cdr3_aa: CASSLFRGRGELFF; cdr3_nt: TGTGCCAGCAGTTTATTCAGGGGGCGCGGGGAGCTGTTTTTT; v_call: TRBV28; d_call: TRBD1; j_call: TRBJ2-2; cdr3_length: 14; clone_size: -
cdr3_aa: CASSLGGNSNQPQHF; cdr3_nt: TGTGCCAGCAGCTTAGGAGGGAATAGCAATCAGCCCCAGCATTTT; v_call: TRBV5-6; d_call: -; j_call: TRBJ1-5; cdr3_length: 15; clone_size: many
cdr3_aa: CASSQDHRAHQPQHF; cdr3_nt: TGCGCCAGCAGCCAAGACCACAGGGCCCATCAGCCCCAGCATTTT; v_call: TRBV4-1; d_call: -; j_call: TRBJ1-5; cdr3_length: 15; clone_size: -
cdr3_aa: CASSLVRADSPLHF; cdr3_nt: TGTGCCAGCAGCTTAGTCAGGGCTGATTCACCCCTCCACTTT; v_call: TRBV7-9; d_call: -; j_call: TRBJ1-6; cdr3_length: 14; clone_size: many
cdr3_aa: CASSLAWGGGSGNTIYF; cdr3_nt: TGTGCCAGCAGCTTAGCGTGGGGGGGAGGCTCTGGAAACACCATATATTTT; v_call: TRBV7-2; d_call: -; j_call: TRBJ1-3; cdr3_length: 17; clone_size: few
cdr3_aa: CASSPGPTTEAFF; cdr3_nt: TGTGCCAGCAGCCCGGGACCTACAACTGAAGCTTTCTTT; v_call: TRBV12-3/TRBV12-4; d_call: -; j_call: TRBJ1-1; cdr3_length: 13; clone_size: many
cdr3_aa: CASSPDRVGVETQYF; cdr3_nt: TGTGCCAGCAGTCCGGACAGGGTCGGCGTTGAGACCCAGTACTTC; v_call: TRBV28; d_call: TRBD1; j_call: TRBJ2-5; cdr3_length: 15; clone_size: few
cdr3_aa: CASSFGVDGNQPQHF; cdr3_nt: TGTGCCAGCAGCTTCGGGGTCGACGGCAATCAGCCCCAGCATTTT; v_call: TRBV13; d_call: -; j_call: TRBJ1-5; cdr3_length: 15; clone_size: -
cdr3_aa: CASSSRTGDSYEQYF; cdr3_nt: TGTGCCAGCAGCTCTCGGACGGGAGATTCCTACGAGCAGTACTTC; v_call: TRBV7-6; d_call: -; j_call: TRBJ2-7; cdr3_length: 15; clone_size: few
cdr3_aa: CASSQGEGPYNEQFF; cdr3_nt: TGTGCCAGCAGCCAAGGGGAGGGCCCGTACAATGAGCAGTTCTTC; v_call: TRBV4-2; d_call: TRBD2; j_call: TRBJ2-1; cdr3_length: 15; clone_size: -
cdr3_aa: CASSIGQYQPQHF; cdr3_nt: TGTGCCAGTAGTATAGGACAGTATCAGCCCCAGCATTTT; v_call: TRBV19; d_call: -; j_call: TRBJ1-5; cdr3_length: 13; clone_size: few
cdr3_aa: CSARGRGAYEQYF; cdr3_nt: TGCAGTGCTAGGGGCAGGGGTGCCTACGAGCAGTACTTC; v_call: TRBV20-1; d_call: -; j_call: TRBJ2-7; cdr3_length: 13; clone_size: few
cdr3_aa: CSVDMGAGGGYTF; cdr3_nt: TGCAGCGTTGACATGGGGGCGGGAGGTGGCTACACCTTC; v_call: TRBV29-1; d_call: -; j_call: TRBJ1-2; cdr3_length: 13; clone_size: -
cdr3_aa: CASSPLGARDTQYF; cdr3_nt: TGTGCCAGCAGCCCACTAGGAGCCCGAGATACGCAGTATTTT; v_call: TRBV7-2; d_call: -; j_call: TRBJ2-3; cdr3_length: 14; clone_size: -
cdr3_aa: CASRPGGRETQYF; cdr3_nt: TGTGCCAGCAGACCGGGGGGTCGGGAGACCCAGTACTTC; v_call: TRBV12-3/TRBV12-4; d_call: TRBD2; j_call: TRBJ2-5; cdr3_length: 13; clone_size: many
cdr3_aa: CASSPIMTEMPFAFF; cdr3_nt: TGCGCCAGCAGCCCCATTATGACTGAGATGCCGTTTGCTTTCTTT; v_call: TRBV4-1; d_call: -; j_call: TRBJ1-1; cdr3_length: 15; clone_size: few